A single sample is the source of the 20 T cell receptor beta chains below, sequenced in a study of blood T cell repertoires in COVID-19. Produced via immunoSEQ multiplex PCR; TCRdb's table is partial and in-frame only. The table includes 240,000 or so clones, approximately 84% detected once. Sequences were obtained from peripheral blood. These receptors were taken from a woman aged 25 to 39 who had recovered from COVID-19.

The CDR3 sequence is CASSSSLQGNEAFF. The CDR3 nucleotides are TGTGCCAGCAGTTCATCCCTGCAGGGAAATGAAGCTTTCTTT. V usage is TRBV6-2 or TRBV6-3 and J usage is TRBJ1-1, with TRBD1 as a possible D gene (5 bases). Germline CDR1 is MNHEY and CDR2 is SVGEGT. The CDR3 is made up of 14 amino acids. Trimming pared 4 bases from V and 7 bases from J, leaving 16 bases between.

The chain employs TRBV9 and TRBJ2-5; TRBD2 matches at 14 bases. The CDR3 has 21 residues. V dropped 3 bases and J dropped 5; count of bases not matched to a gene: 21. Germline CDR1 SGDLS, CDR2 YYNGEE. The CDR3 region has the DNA TGTGCCAGCAGCGCGCCCGAACTACTGACTAGCGGGGGGGCCTTGGTCGAGACCCAGTACTTC. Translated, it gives CASSAPELLTSGGALVETQYF.

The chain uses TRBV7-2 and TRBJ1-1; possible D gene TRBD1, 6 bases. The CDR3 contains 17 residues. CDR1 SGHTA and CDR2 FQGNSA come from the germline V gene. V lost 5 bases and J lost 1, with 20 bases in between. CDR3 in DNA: TGTGCCAGCAGCGAAGACAGGATAAAGAAAGGGAACACTGAAGCTTTCTTT. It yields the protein CASSEDRIKKGNTEAFF. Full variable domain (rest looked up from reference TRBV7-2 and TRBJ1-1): GAGVSQSPSNKVTEKGKDVELRCDPISGHTALYWYRQSLGQGLEFLIYFQGNSAPDKSGLPSDRFSAERTGGSVSTLTIQRTQQEDSAVYLCASSEDRIKKGNTEAFFGQGTRLTVV.

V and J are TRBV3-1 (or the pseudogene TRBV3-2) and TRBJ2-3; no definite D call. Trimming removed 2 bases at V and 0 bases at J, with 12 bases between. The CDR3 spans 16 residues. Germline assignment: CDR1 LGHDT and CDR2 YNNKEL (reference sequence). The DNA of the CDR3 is TGTGCCAGCAGCCAACGATCGGGTACTAGCACAGATACGCAGTATTTT. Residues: CASSQRSGTSTDTQYF.

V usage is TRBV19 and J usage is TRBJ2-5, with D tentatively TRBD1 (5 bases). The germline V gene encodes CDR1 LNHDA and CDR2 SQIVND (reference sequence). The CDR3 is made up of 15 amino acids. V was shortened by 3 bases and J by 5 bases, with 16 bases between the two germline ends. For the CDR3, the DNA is TGTGCCAGTAGTATCCCTCAGGGTTTGGGGGAGACCCAGTACTTC. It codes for CASSIPQGLGETQYF.

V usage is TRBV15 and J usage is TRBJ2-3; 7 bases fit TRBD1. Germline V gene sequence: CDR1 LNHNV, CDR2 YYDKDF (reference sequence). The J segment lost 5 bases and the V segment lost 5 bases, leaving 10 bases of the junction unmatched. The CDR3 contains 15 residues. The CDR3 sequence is CATSLGQTKGDTQYF. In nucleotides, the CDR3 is TGTGCCACCAGCCTGGGACAGACGAAGGGAGATACGCAGTATTTT.

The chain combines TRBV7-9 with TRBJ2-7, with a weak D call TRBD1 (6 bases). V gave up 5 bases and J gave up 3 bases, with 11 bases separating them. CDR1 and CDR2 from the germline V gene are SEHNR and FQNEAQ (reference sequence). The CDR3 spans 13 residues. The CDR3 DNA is TGTGCCAGCAGCGCCCCGGACAGCTACGAGCAGTACTTC. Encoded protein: CASSAPDSYEQYF.

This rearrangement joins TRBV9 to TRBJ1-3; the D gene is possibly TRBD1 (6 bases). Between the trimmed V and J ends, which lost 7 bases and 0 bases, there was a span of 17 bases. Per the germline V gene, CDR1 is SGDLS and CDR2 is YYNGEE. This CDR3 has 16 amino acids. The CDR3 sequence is CASGFGGAPSGNTIYF. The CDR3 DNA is TGTGCCAGCGGCTTTGGGGGGGCTCCCTCTGGAAACACCATATATTTT. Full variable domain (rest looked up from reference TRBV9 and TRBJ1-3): DSGVTQTPKHLITATGQRVTLRCSPRSGDLSVYWYQQSLDQGLQFLIQYYNGEERAKGNILERFSAQQFPDLHSELNLSSLELGDSALYFCASGFGGAPSGNTIYFGEGSWLTVV.

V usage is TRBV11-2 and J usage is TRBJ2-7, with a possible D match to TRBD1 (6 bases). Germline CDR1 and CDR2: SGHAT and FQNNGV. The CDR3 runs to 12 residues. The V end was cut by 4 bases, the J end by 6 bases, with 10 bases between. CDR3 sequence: CASSSQGTEQYF. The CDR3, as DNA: TGTGCCAGCAGCTCCCAGGGGACCGAGCAGTACTTC.

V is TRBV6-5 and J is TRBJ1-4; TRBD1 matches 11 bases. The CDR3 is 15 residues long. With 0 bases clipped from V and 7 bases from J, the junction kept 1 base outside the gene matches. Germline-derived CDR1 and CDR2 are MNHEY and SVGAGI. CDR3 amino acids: CASSYSGQGGEKLFF. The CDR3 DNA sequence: TGTGCCAGCAGTTACTCGGGACAGGGGGGTGAAAAACTGTTTTTT.

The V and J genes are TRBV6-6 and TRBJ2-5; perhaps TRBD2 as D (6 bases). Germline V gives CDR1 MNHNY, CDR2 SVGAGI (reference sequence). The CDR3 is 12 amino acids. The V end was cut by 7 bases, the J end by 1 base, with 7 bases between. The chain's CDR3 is CASTRGQETQYF. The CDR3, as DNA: TGTGCCAGCACGCGGGGCCAAGAGACCCAGTACTTC.

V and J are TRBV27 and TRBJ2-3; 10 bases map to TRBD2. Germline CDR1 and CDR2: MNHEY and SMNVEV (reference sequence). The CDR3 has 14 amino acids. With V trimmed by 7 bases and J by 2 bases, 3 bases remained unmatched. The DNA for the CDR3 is TGTGCCAGCAAAGGACTAGCGGCCACAGATACGCAGTATTTT. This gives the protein CASKGLAATDTQYF.

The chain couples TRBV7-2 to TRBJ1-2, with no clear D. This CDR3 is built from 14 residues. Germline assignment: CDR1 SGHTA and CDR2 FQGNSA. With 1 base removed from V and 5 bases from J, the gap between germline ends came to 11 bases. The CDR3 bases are TGTGCCAGCAGCTTAGGGGAGAGTGGGTATGGCTACACCTTC. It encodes CASSLGESGYGYTF.

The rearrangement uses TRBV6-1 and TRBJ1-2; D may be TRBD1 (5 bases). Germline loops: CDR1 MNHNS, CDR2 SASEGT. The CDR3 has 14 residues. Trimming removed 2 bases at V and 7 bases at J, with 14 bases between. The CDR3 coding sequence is TGTGCCAGCAGTGAATCAGGGTATCTGGGTGGCTACACCTTC. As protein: CASSESGYLGGYTF.

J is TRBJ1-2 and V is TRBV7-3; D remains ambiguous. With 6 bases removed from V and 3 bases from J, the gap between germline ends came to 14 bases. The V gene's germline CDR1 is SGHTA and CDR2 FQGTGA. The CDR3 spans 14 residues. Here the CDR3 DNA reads TGTGCCAGCAGTTCATACGCGGGTGACTATGGCTACACCTTC. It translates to CASSSYAGDYGYTF.

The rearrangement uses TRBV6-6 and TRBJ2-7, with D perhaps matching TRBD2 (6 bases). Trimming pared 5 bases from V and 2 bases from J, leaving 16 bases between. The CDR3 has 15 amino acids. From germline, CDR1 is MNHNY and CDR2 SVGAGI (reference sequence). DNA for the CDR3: TGTGCCAGCAGTAAAACAAAAACGGGGGCCTACGAGCAGTACTTC. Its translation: CASSKTKTGAYEQYF.

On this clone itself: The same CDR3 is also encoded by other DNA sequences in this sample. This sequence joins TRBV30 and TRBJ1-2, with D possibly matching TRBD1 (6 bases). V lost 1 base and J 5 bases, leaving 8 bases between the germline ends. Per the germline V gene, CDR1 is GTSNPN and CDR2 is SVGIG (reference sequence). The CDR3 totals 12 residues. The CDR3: CAWSGTGYGYTF. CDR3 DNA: TGTGCCTGGAGTGGAACAGGGTATGGCTACACCTTC. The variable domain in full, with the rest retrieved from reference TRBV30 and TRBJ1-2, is SQTIHQWPATLVQPVGSPLSLECTVEGTSNPNLYWYRQAAGRGLQLLFYSVGIGQISSEVPQNLSASRPQDRQFILSSKKLLLSDSGFYLCAWSGTGYGYTFGSGTRLTVV.

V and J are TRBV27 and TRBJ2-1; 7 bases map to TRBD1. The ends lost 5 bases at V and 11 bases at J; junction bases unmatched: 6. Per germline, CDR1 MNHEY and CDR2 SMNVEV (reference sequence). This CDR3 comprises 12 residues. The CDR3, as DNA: TGTGCCAGCAGTGGGGACAGCGATAAGCAGTTCTTC. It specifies CASSGDSDKQFF.

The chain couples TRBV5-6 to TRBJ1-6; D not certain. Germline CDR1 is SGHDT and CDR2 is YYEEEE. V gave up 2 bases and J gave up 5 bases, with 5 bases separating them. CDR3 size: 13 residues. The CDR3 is CASSLPDNSPLHF. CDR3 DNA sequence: TGTGCCAGCAGCTTACCGGATAATTCACCCCTCCACTTT.

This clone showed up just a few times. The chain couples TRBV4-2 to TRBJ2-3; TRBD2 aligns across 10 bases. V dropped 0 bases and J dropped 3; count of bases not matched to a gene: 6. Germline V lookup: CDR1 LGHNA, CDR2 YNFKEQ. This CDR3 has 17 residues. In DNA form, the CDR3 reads TGTGCCAGCAGCCAAGAAGGGACTAGCGTTGGAACAGATACGCAGTATTTT. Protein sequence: CASSQEGTSVGTDTQYF.